These T cell receptor beta chains were read from a single sample in a study of T cells after yellow fever vaccination. TCRdb called the 5' RACE reads again in MiXCR, with one record for every CDR3 protein. The top ten hold more than 13% of the sample, which has 450,000 to 550,000 distinct CDR3 sequences, around 21% seen once. Source: PBMCs, taken 15 days after the yellow fever booster vaccination. Receptors were obtained from a young man who received the YFV17D yellow fever vaccine. Both conserved end residues are part of each CDR3. Clone size is given for some rows only: seen once, a few or many times, or a class if the clone is expanded.

clone size | J gene | V gene | CDR3 protein
- | TRBJ2-2 | TRBV12-3/TRBV12-4 | CASSFRASGTGELFF
few | TRBJ1-1 | TRBV4-3 | CASSQDLAPQKAFF
few | TRBJ2-1 | TRBV7-8 | CASSLTLGEPYNNEQFF
- | TRBJ2-5 | TRBV20-1 | CSAGRQGSEETQYF
few | TRBJ2-3 | TRBV12-3/TRBV12-4 | CASSLGAVDRDTQYF
few | TRBJ2-3 | TRBV5-1 | CASSWPEGLTTDTQYF
few | TRBJ1-4 | TRBV12-3/TRBV12-4 | CASSLSGGGNEKLFF
- | TRBJ2-3 | TRBV5-1 | CASSPSGKTDTQYF
few | TRBJ2-3 | TRBV7-3 | CASSAGLAGADTQYF
- | TRBJ2-5 | TRBV9 | CASSEKISHQETQYF
- | TRBJ2-1 | TRBV29-1 | CSVDRPPLYNEQFF
few | TRBJ1-3 | TRBV5-1 | CASSLDGRISGNTIYF
many | TRBJ2-3 | TRBV5-1 | CASSLAPTDTQYF
few | TRBJ2-5 | TRBV29-1 | CSVVSETQYF
few | TRBJ1-1 | TRBV29-1 | CSVVNSYTEAFF
- | TRBJ2-5 | TRBV7-2 | CASSMTNKETQYF
- | TRBJ2-7 | TRBV4-3 | CASSQEAESYEQYF
few | TRBJ1-4 | TRBV12-3/TRBV12-4 | CASKSQLNEKLFF
few | TRBJ1-6 | TRBV20-1 | CSAMGRQNSPLHF
few | TRBJ2-1 | TRBV7-2 | CASSSPTYNEQFF
- | TRBJ2-1 | TRBV7-2 | CASSLRGQSSYNEQFF
- | TRBJ1-5 | TRBV5-5 | CASSEGQGALNQPQHF
few | TRBJ1-3 | TRBV20-1 | CSARNGQGAGNTIYF
- | TRBJ1-1 | TRBV18 | CASSPQAENTEAFF
few | TRBJ1-5 | TRBV20-1 | CSYRDPNQPQHF
- | TRBJ2-2 | TRBV30 | CAWNIGTANTGELFF
- | TRBJ1-6 | TRBV27 | CASSPAQINSPLHF
few | TRBJ2-1 | TRBV15 | CATSRDPPLTGFPYNEQFF
few | TRBJ1-1 | TRBV7-2 | CASLVGRIMEGGAFF
few | TRBJ2-7 | TRBV29-1 | CSVEDLRTGSYEQYF
few | TRBJ1-6 | TRBV12-3/TRBV12-4 | CASSPRTGPGSPLHF
few | TRBJ2-2 | TRBV5-8 | CASSWGTGGTGELFF
few | TRBJ1-1 | TRBV11-3 | CASSSTGRENTEAFF
few | TRBJ2-3 | TRBV5-1 | CASSWAEDTQYF
- | TRBJ2-5 | TRBV5-1 | CASRARDGETQYF
- | TRBJ2-3 | TRBV12-3/TRBV12-4 | CASRSSGGTDTQYF
many | TRBJ2-6 | TRBV14 | CASSKVGSSSGANVLTF
many | TRBJ2-5 | TRBV11-3 | CASSLESTGVETQYF
- | TRBJ2-1 | TRBV11-3 | CASSLRPTNEQFF
- | TRBJ2-1 | TRBV29-1 | CSVHTAGTSGYNEQFF
- | TRBJ2-1 | TRBV20-1 | CSARGTNEQFF
- | TRBJ1-2 | TRBV7-9 | CASSRENRDGYTF
few | TRBJ2-3 | TRBV20-1 | CSANWKGAGVGTQYF
- | TRBJ2-7 | TRBV20-1 | CSARHPSGHEGEQYF